The present T cell receptor beta chain was sequenced within a study of T and B cells in COVID-19 patients. Study information: Blood was sampled from COVID-19 patients who were either actively infected or recovered. The recovered patients had mostly mild to moderate COVID-19 with outpatient management. Study results and caveats: The recovered cohort had roughly 2,200 exclusive TCR clusters, including 30 to 40 low generation probability clusters. Patients with COVID-19 reportedly showed strongly skewed T cell receptor beta variable and joining gene usage.

In regard to this clonotype: The antigen is unknown.

TRB was amplified from about 250-500 ng of blood genomic DNA. The CDR3 is 13 amino acids. Germline V lookup: CDR1 MNHEY, CDR2 SVGAGI. V lost 11 bases and J 6 bases, leaving 19 bases between the germline ends. Multiplex PCR with BIOMED2 TRB-A/B primer pools amplified TRB rearrangements. In TCRdb, the multiplex PCR reads were re-called with MiXCR into one record per CDR3 protein. The repertoire includes about 16,000 distinct CDR3 sequences, under 35% of them detected once, and under 3.5% sits in the top ten. V and J are TRBV6-5 and TRBJ1-1, with unresolved D. This sequence was found in a human donor who had recovered from COVID-19. The sequencing sample was made of blood. This CDR3 is CASYLGFRAEAFF. The CDR3 DNA follows: TGTGCCTCATACCTAGGGTTTAGAGCTGAAGCTTTCTTT.